A selection of T cell receptor beta chains follows, all from one sample in a study of blood T cell repertoires in COVID-19. Sequencing used immunoSEQ multiplex PCR; TCRdb keeps in-frame clones, though not all of them. The table has around 200,000 clones, approximately 86% seen once; the top ten hold less than 0.75%. Sequencing used peripheral blood. The receptors were gathered from a man aged 35-49 years with acute or convalescent COVID-19. CDR3s include the opening cysteine and the closing phenylalanine or tryptophan. The order of the fields is clone size, D gene, J gene, V gene, CDR3 DNA, CDR3 protein. A D gene is named only where the DNA matches it firmly. The size entry is marked missing in some rows and otherwise reads once, few, many or a size class.

size: -
D: -
J: TRBJ1-1
V: TRBV28
DNA: TGTGCCAGCAGTTTACCAGGGGTAAACACTGAAGCTTTCTTT
CDR3: CASSLPGVNTEAFF

size: -
D: TRBD1
J: TRBJ2-2
V: TRBV10-2
DNA: TGCGCCAGCAAGGGGGACAGGGTTACGGGGGAGCTGTTTTTT
CDR3: CASKGDRVTGELFF

size: -
D: TRBD1
J: TRBJ1-6
V: TRBV10-2
DNA: TGCGCCAGCAGTGAGAGAGGACAGGGGAATTCACCCCTCCACTTT
CDR3: CASSERGQGNSPLHF

size: -
D: -
J: TRBJ2-6
V: TRBV18
DNA: TGTGCCAGCTCACCCACCACAGGGCCGCGCTCTGGGGCCAACGTCCTGACTTTC
CDR3: CASSPTTGPRSGANVLTF

size: -
D: -
J: TRBJ1-2
V: TRBV18
DNA: TGTGCCAGCTCACCACGGGCCAGGGCTGATGGCTACACCTTC
CDR3: CASSPRARADGYTF

size: once
D: TRBD2
J: TRBJ2-1
V: TRBV10-1
DNA: TGCGCCAGCAGTTCGGGACTACAAAGCAACAATGAGCAGTTCTTC
CDR3: CASSSGLQSNNEQFF

size: -
D: TRBD2
J: TRBJ2-7
V: TRBV2
DNA: TGTGCCAGCATCGGCGGGAGTGGAGACGAGCAGTACTTC
CDR3: CASIGGSGDEQYF

size: -
D: -
J: TRBJ1-3
V: TRBV19
DNA: TGTGCCAGTAATCAACAGGGCACTGGAAACACCATATATTTT
CDR3: CASNQQGTGNTIYF

size: -
D: TRBD1
J: TRBJ1-2
V: TRBV6-6
DNA: TGTGCCAGCAGCTTACAGGGGACTAACTATGGCTACACCTTC
CDR3: CASSLQGTNYGYTF

size: once
D: TRBD1
J: TRBJ1-3
V: TRBV28
DNA: TGTGCCAGCAGTTTAAGGACAGGGAACTCTGGAAACACCATATATTTT
CDR3: CASSLRTGNSGNTIYF

size: -
D: TRBD1
J: TRBJ1-2
V: TRBV5-1
DNA: TGCGCCAGCAGCCCGGAAGGGACAGGGAATAGCTACACCTTC
CDR3: CASSPEGTGNSYTF

size: -
D: -
J: TRBJ1-6
V: TRBV28
DNA: TGTGCCAGCAGGGACGGGCTGGGTACCAGGGGTTCACCCCTCCACTTT
CDR3: CASRDGLGTRGSPLHF

size: -
D: -
J: TRBJ1-1
V: TRBV4-3
DNA: TGCGCCAGCAGCCAAAGCAGGGTCACTGAAGCTTTCTTT
CDR3: CASSQSRVTEAFF

size: -
D: TRBD1
J: TRBJ2-5
V: TRBV24-1
DNA: TGTGCCACCAGTGATTGGCGCAGGGGGCGAGAGACCCAGTACTTC
CDR3: CATSDWRRGRETQYF

size: once
D: -
J: TRBJ2-7
V: TRBV7-2
DNA: TGTGCCAGCAGCTTAGTCCCAGGGTTTAGCTCCTACGAGCAGTACTTC
CDR3: CASSLVPGFSSYEQYF

size: -
D: TRBD2
J: TRBJ2-7
V: TRBV5-4
DNA: TGTGCCAGCAGCTTTGGGGCTAGCGGGGTTTCGGACGAGCAGTACTTC
CDR3: CASSFGASGVSDEQYF

size: -
D: TRBD1
J: TRBJ2-7
V: TRBV5-1
DNA: TGCGCCAGCAGCTTGCCACAGGGGGCCCACGAGCAGTACTTC
CDR3: CASSLPQGAHEQYF

size: -
D: -
J: TRBJ2-7
V: TRBV29-1
DNA: TGCAGCGTTACCACCGGGCAGGGCCGGATTTACGAGCAGTACTTC
CDR3: CSVTTGQGRIYEQYF

size: -
D: -
J: TRBJ1-5
V: TRBV30
DNA: TGTGCCTGGAGTTTCGACAGGATCTCGAATTTGCAGCCCCAGCATTTT
CDR3: CAWSFDRISNLQPQHF

size: once
D: -
J: TRBJ2-7
V: TRBV6-5
DNA: TGTGCCAGCAGTTACACAGGACTTGGGCGGGGTGGGCAGTACTTC
CDR3: CASSYTGLGRGGQYF

size: -
D: TRBD1
J: TRBJ1-3
V: TRBV19
DNA: TGTGCCAGTAGTCCCCTAGGGACAGGTGGAAACACCATATATTTT
CDR3: CASSPLGTGGNTIYF

size: -
D: TRBD1
J: TRBJ1-2
V: TRBV4-1
DNA: TGCGCCAGCAGCCACCTTCCGGGACAGGGGGAGTCTAACTATGGCTACACCTTC
CDR3: CASSHLPGQGESNYGYTF

size: -
D: TRBD2
J: TRBJ2-2
V: TRBV7-8
DNA: TGTGCCAGCAGCCTTCCATCAGCGGGGGCGAACACCGGGGAGCTGTTTTTT
CDR3: CASSLPSAGANTGELFF

size: -
D: TRBD2
J: TRBJ2-5
V: TRBV4-1
DNA: TGCGCCAGCAGCCAAGGGACCCGACTAGCGGGGGTGGGAGAGACCCAGTACTTC
CDR3: CASSQGTRLAGVGETQYF

size: -
D: -
J: TRBJ1-1
V: TRBV28
DNA: TGTGCCAGCAGTTTACCGGCGACAGGAGAAGCTTTCTTT
CDR3: CASSLPATGEAFF

size: -
D: TRBD2
J: TRBJ2-3
V: TRBV4-1
DNA: TGCGCCAGCAGCCATCCGGGACTAGCGGGGGGGCCTGGAGATACGCAGTATTTT
CDR3: CASSHPGLAGGPGDTQYF

size: -
D: -
J: TRBJ1-5
V: TRBV6-7
DNA: TGTGCCAGCAGTTCCCGCCCCGAGACAGCTAAAAGCAATCAGCCCCAGCATTTT
CDR3: CASSSRPETAKSNQPQHF

size: -
D: -
J: TRBJ1-1
V: TRBV16
DNA: TGTGCCAGCAGCCAGTGGGGGGGGTCGGACACTGAAGCTTTCTTT
CDR3: CASSQWGGSDTEAFF

size: -
D: -
J: TRBJ2-3
V: TRBV7-8
DNA: TGTGCCAGCAGCTTAATCGGGAGCGTGACAGATACGCAGTATTTT
CDR3: CASSLIGSVTDTQYF

size: few
D: TRBD2
J: TRBJ2-6
V: TRBV5-1
DNA: TGCGCCAGCAGCTTGGTACTAGCGGGAGCTGGGGCCAACGTCCTGACTTTC
CDR3: CASSLVLAGAGANVLTF

size: -
D: -
J: TRBJ1-5
V: TRBV6-5
DNA: TGTGCCAGCAGTTCCCGACAGCGGGGGGGCAATCAGCCCCAGCATTTT
CDR3: CASSSRQRGGNQPQHF

size: -
D: -
J: TRBJ1-4
V: TRBV5-6
DNA: TGTGCCAGCAGTTTCGGTGAAAAACTGTTTTTT
CDR3: CASSFGEKLFF

size: -
D: -
J: TRBJ1-2
V: TRBV6-5
DNA: TGTGCCAGCAGTACCCCGGGGAGGGGCGAGCGCACCTTC
CDR3: CASSTPGRGERTF

size: few
D: TRBD1
J: TRBJ1-6
V: TRBV5-1
DNA: TGCGCCAGCAGCTCCTCGGACAGGTCCAATTCACCCCTCCACTTT
CDR3: CASSSSDRSNSPLHF

size: -
D: -
J: TRBJ2-1
V: TRBV7-3
DNA: TGTGCCAGCAGCTTAGAGGTTAGCTCCTACAATGAGCAGTTCTTC
CDR3: CASSLEVSSYNEQFF

size: -
D: -
J: TRBJ2-5
V: TRBV7-8
DNA: TGTGCCAGCAGTCGAGACAGCAGGGCGACCCAGTACTTC
CDR3: CASSRDSRATQYF

size: -
D: -
J: TRBJ2-5
V: TRBV19
DNA: TGTGCCAGTAGCCCGTGGGCACCCAACGAAGAGACCCAGTACTTC
CDR3: CASSPWAPNEETQYF

size: -
D: TRBD1
J: TRBJ1-5
V: TRBV7-8
DNA: TGTGCCAGCAGCCGCGCCGGGACAGGGGGCAGTCAGCCCCAGCATTTT
CDR3: CASSRAGTGGSQPQHF

size: -
D: TRBD2
J: TRBJ2-3
V: TRBV15
DNA: TGTGCCACCAGCAGAGAAGGGACTAGCGGGACCCTAAGGTATACGCAGTATTTT
CDR3: CATSREGTSGTLRYTQYF

size: -
D: -
J: TRBJ1-2
V: TRBV3-1/TRBV3-2
DNA: TGTGCCAGCTCGAACGGGGGGATCAATGGCTACACCTTC
CDR3: CASSNGGINGYTF

size: -
D: TRBD2
J: TRBJ2-1
V: TRBV3-1/TRBV3-2
DNA: TGTGCCAGCAGCCAGCGTCTAGCGGGCTCGGGAATCAATGAGCAGTTCTTC
CDR3: CASSQRLAGSGINEQFF

size: -
D: -
J: TRBJ1-2
V: TRBV9
DNA: TGTGCCAGCAGCGTAGGGAGGGCGGGCAGCTATGGCTACACCTTC
CDR3: CASSVGRAGSYGYTF

size: -
D: -
J: TRBJ2-7
V: TRBV5-4
DNA: TGTGCCAGCTCGTCGGGCGGGGCAGAGCAGTACTTC
CDR3: CASSSGGAEQYF

size: -
D: -
J: TRBJ1-5
V: TRBV4-1
DNA: TGCGCCAGCAGCCAAGCGGGGGGGCCAACTGGCAATCAGCCCCAGCATTTT
CDR3: CASSQAGGPTGNQPQHF

size: few
D: -
J: TRBJ2-1
V: TRBV27
DNA: TGTGCCAGCAACTGGGACACCAACTCCTACAATGAGCAGTTCTTC
CDR3: CASNWDTNSYNEQFF